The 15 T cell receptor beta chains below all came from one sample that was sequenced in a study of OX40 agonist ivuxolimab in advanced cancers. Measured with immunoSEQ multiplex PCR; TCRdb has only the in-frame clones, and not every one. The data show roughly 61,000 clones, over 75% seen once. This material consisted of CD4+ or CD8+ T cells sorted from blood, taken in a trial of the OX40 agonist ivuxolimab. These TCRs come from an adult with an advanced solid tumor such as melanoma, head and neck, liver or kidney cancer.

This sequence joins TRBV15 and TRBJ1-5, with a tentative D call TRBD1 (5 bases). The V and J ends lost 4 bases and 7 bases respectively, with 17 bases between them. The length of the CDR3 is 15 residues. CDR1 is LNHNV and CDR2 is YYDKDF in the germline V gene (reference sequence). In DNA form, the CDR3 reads TGTGCCACCAGCACAGTCGGGGGATCCAGACAGCCCCAGCATTTT. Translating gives CATSTVGGSRQPQHF.

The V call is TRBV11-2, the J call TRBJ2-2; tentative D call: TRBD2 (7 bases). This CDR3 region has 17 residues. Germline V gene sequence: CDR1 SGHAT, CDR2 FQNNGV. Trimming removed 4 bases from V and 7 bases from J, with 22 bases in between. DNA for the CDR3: TGTGCCAGCAGCTCCCTAAGGGGGGGGGCTTACTTCGGGGAGCTGTTTTTT. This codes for CASSSLRGGAYFGELFF.

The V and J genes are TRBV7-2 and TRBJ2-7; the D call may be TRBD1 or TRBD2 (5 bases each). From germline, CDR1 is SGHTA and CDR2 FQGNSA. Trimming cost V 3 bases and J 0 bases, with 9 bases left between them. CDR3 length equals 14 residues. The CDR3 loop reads CASSLGVNSYEQYF. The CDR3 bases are TGTGCCAGCAGCTTGGGGGTAAACTCCTACGAGCAGTACTTC.

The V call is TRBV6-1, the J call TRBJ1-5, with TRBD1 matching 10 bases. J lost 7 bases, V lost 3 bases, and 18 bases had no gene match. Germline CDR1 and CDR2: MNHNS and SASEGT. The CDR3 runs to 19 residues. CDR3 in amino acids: CASSDMHPPGTGVWQPQHF. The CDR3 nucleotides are TGTGCCAGCAGTGATATGCATCCCCCAGGGACAGGGGTTTGGCAGCCCCAGCATTTT.

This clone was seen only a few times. The CDR3 nucleotides are TGTGCCAGCACTGAACGGGACAGGGGAAATTCACCCCTCCACTTT. Its protein product is CASTERDRGNSPLHF. The chain has TRBV11-1 and TRBJ1-6; 10 bases are a match to TRBD1. With 7 bases clipped from V and 7 bases from J, the junction kept 7 bases outside the gene matches. In germline, CDR1 is SGHAT, CDR2 FQDESV (reference sequence). This CDR3 spans 15 amino acids.

CDR3 sequence: CASSPLADTQYF. The CDR3 coding sequence is TGTGCCAGCTCACCGCTGGCAGATACGCAGTATTTT. The chain uses TRBV18 and TRBJ2-3; no clear D. This CDR3 contains 12 residues. Germline values: CDR1 KGHSH, CDR2 LQKENI. V shed 3 bases and J shed 4 bases, with 5 bases lying between them.

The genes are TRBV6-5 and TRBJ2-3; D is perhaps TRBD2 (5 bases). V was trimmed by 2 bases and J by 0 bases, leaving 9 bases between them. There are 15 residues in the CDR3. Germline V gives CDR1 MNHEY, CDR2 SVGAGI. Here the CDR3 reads CASSYGAASTDTQYF. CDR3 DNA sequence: TGTGCCAGCAGTTACGGAGCGGCTAGCACAGATACGCAGTATTTT.

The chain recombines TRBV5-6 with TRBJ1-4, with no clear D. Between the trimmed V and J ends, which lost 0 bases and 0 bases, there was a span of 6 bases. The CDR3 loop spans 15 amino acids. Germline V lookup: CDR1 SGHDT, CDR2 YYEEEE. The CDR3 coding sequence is TGTGCCAGCAGCTTGGTTGGAGCAACTAATGAAAAACTGTTTTTT. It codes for CASSLVGATNEKLFF.

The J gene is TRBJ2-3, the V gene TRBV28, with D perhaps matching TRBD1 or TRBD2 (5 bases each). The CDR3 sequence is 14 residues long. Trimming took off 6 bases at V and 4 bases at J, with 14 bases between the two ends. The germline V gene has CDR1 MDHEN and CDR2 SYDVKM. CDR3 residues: CASRTVGGSDTQYF. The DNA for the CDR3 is TGTGCCAGCAGGACAGTAGGAGGTTCAGATACGCAGTATTTT.

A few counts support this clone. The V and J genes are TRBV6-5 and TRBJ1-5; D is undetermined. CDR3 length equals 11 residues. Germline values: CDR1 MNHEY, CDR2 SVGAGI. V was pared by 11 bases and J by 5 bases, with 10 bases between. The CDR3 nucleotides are TGTGCCGCGGGAAGGGATCAGCCCCAGCATTTT. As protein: CAAGRDQPQHF.

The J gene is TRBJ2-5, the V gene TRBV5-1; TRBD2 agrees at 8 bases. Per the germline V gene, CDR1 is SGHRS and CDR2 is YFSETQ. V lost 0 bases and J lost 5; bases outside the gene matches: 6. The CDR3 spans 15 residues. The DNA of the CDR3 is TGCGCCAGCAGCTTGGCCTTTAGCGGGGTGGAGACCCAGTACTTC. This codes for CASSLAFSGVETQYF.

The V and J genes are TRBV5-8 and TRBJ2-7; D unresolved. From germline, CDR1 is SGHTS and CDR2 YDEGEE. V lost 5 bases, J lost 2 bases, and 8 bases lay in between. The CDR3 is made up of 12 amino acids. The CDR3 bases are TGTGCCAGCAGAGAGTTCACCTACGAGCAGTACTTC. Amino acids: CASREFTYEQYF.

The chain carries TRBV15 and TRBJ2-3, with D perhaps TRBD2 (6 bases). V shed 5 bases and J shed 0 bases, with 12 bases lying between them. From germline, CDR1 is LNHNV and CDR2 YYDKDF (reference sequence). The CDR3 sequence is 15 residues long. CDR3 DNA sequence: TGTGCCACCAGCCATCGGGGACTTAGCACAGATACGCAGTATTTT. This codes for CATSHRGLSTDTQYF.

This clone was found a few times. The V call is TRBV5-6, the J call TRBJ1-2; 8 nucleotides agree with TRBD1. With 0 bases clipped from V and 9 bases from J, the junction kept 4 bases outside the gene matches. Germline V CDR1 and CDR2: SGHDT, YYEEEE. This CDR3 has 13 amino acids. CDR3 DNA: TGTGCCAGCAGCTTGGAACAGGGGGGCAGCTACACCTTC. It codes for CASSLEQGGSYTF.

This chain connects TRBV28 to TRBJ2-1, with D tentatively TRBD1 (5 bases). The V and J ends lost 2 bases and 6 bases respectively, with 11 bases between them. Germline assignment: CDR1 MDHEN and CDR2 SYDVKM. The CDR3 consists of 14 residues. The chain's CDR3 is CASSLGAVFNEQFF. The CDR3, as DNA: TGTGCCAGCAGTTTAGGGGCAGTTTTCAATGAGCAGTTCTTC. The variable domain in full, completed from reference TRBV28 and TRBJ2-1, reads DVKVTQSSRYLVKRTGEKVFLECVQDMDHENMFWYRQDPGLGLRLIYFSYDVKMKEKGDIPEGYSVSREKKERFSLILESASTNQTSMYLCASSLGAVFNEQFFGPGTRLTVL.